The following is a T cell receptor beta chain sequence with its context. The antigen is not known. The read comes to an end 3 residues before the CDR3 does, leaving the germline J gene to fill in the end. The entry originates in a study of T cells in women clearing cervical HPV infection. Study-level information: Cases: HPV16-related CIN3 or worse on histology, 2 invasive cancers. Controls' single incident HPV16 infection cleared within 12 months without precancer. Findings of the study overall: TRBV6-7 relative abundance averaged 0.11% in cases and 0.16% in controls.

Genomic DNA, averaging roughly 1,200 ng per sample, yielded TCR beta CDR3 via immunoSEQ. This table comes from immunoSEQ multiplex PCR, and its TCRdb copy is limited to in-frame clones, with some not included. Its table records roughly 30,000 clones. CDR3 length: 13 amino acids. Germline assignment: CDR1 SQVTM and CDR2 ANQGSEA. J lost 1 base, V lost 7 bases, and 6 bases had no gene match. The receptor was derived from a woman between 18 and 69 years old with a cervical HPV16 infection that either progressed to CIN3+ or cleared (not recorded which). Sequencing was done on a sample of blood buffy coat. This chain joins TRBV29-1 and TRBJ1-1, with 7 positions matching TRBD1. The chain's CDR3 is CSATGWTNTEAFF. CDR3 bases read: TGCAGCGCGACAGGGTGGACGAACACTGAA.